Described below is a single TCR beta chain sequence and its context. What it recognizes is unknown. The sample is drawn from a study of monozygotic twins with inflammatory bowel disease. The CDR3 is made up of 14 amino acids. Germline values: CDR1 SGHKS, CDR2 YYEKEE (reference sequence). Researchers generated cDNA in eight separate reactions per sample. Two nested PCRs, run for roughly 15 and 9 cycles, were applied to TCRalpha and TCRbeta cDNA. TCRdb reprocessed the 5' RACE reads; each CDR3 protein has one entry and no DNA is given. The table lists a few hundred thousand distinct CDR3 sequences, with around 1.5% in the top ten. Study-wide findings and caveats: Any single strong signal or clonotype tied to IBD lacked support.

The chain is built from TRBV5-5 and TRBJ2-5; there is no DNA to check the TCRdb D call of TRBD1. The sequence came from a human donor with ulcerative colitis or Crohn's disease, or a healthy co-twin of an affected twin (not recorded which). The sequencing sample was made of blood. CDR3 amino acids: CASSLDDSKETQYF.